This T cell receptor beta chain was captured in a study of monozygotic twins with cystic fibrosis. Study-wide results and caveats: V usage most resembled the co-twin in 13 of 16 pairs. Age, concordance and disease severity did not associate with shared CDR3 numbers. Monozygotic CF twins shared more identical nucleotide clonotypes than unrelated patients. Clonality was generally low (median approximately 0.0094), higher in the most severe patients.

Germline values: CDR1 SGHNT, CDR2 YYREEE (reference sequence). The CDR3 runs to 16 residues. Trimming removed 4 bases from V and 0 bases from J; junction bases left unmatched: 4. Here immunoSEQ multiplex PCR was the method, and the copy in TCRdb shows in-frame clones only, minus some. The repertoire consists of 12,000 to 15,000 clones, with roughly nine tenths occurring once and the leading ten covering approximately 0.7%. With regard to this clone: Its antigen is undetermined.

This sequence joins TRBV5-4 and TRBJ2-5; 12 bases agree with TRBD2. The TCR comes from a boy between 5 and 17 years old with cystic fibrosis. The sequenced sample consisted of blood. CDR3 coding DNA: TGTGCCAGCAGCCCCACTAGCGGGAGGTACCAAGAGACCCAGTACTTC. Translated, it gives CASSPTSGRYQETQYF.